These T cell receptor beta chains were read from a single sample in a study of blood T cell repertoires in COVID-19. Data came from immunoSEQ multiplex PCR; TCRdb stores just in-frame clones and leaves some out. This sample yields more than 200,000 clones, of which 70% to 90% are seen a single time; around 2% belongs to the top ten. The sequencing sample was made of peripheral blood. The receptor set was obtained from a middle-aged woman who had recovered from COVID-19. Each CDR3 is given with its conserved first and last residue. Each record gives: CDR3 protein, clone size, V gene, J gene. Only part of the rows carry a size: once, few, many, or a class if the clone is expanded.

CDR3 protein: CASSYEGAGDGYTF; clone size: few; V gene: TRBV6-2/TRBV6-3; J gene: TRBJ1-2
CDR3 protein: CASSLTTGGNTGELFF; clone size: .; V gene: TRBV5-1; J gene: TRBJ2-2
CDR3 protein: CASQHGGIYEQYF; clone size: few; V gene: TRBV2; J gene: TRBJ2-7
CDR3 protein: CASSPGTSGGLSDTQYF; clone size: .; V gene: TRBV5-1; J gene: TRBJ2-3
CDR3 protein: CASTVTGNGYTF; clone size: .; V gene: TRBV2; J gene: TRBJ1-2
CDR3 protein: CASRSTGITGELFF; clone size: .; V gene: TRBV6-5; J gene: TRBJ2-2
CDR3 protein: CAISESSWLAANEQFF; clone size: .; V gene: TRBV10-3; J gene: TRBJ2-1
CDR3 protein: CASSPLRTGGKDQETQYF; clone size: .; V gene: TRBV18; J gene: TRBJ2-5
CDR3 protein: CASSSRDRGVDTQYF; clone size: .; V gene: TRBV9; J gene: TRBJ2-3
CDR3 protein: CASSYFDRGIYGYTF; clone size: .; V gene: TRBV6-5; J gene: TRBJ1-2
CDR3 protein: CSVVWDRRTDTQYF; clone size: .; V gene: TRBV29-1; J gene: TRBJ2-3